This T cell receptor (beta chain) was recovered during a study of blood T cell repertoires in COVID-19. This CDR3 has 15 residues. J was trimmed by 0 bases and V by 4 bases; bases with no gene match: 3. Germline V gene data show CDR1 as SGHTA and CDR2 as FQGTGA. The repertoire was sequenced with immunoSEQ multiplex PCR; TCRdb's copy has only in-frame clones and lacks some. The table includes about 120,000 clones, 85% detected once. The TCR originated in a man older than 75 with active or convalescent COVID-19. The material sequenced was peripheral blood. This sequence joins TRBV7-3 and TRBJ2-3; 8 bases match TRBD2. CDR3: CASSYRGGSTDTQYF. CDR3 in DNA: TGTGCCAGCAGCTACCGGGGGGGAAGCACAGATACGCAGTATTTT.